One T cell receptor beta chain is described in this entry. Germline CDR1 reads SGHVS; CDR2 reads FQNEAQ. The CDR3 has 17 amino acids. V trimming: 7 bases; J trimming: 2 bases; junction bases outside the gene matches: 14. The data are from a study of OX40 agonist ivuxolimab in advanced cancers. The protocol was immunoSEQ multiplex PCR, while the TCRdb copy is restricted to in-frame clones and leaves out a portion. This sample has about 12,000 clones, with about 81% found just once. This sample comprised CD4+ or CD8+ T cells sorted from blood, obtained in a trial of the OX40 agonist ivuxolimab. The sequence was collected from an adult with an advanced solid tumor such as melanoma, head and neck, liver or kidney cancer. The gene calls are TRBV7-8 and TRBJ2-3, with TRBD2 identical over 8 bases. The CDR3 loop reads CASTHPGERGFTDTQYF. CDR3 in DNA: TGTGCCAGCACCCATCCAGGGGAGCGGGGGTTCACAGATACGCAGTATTTT.